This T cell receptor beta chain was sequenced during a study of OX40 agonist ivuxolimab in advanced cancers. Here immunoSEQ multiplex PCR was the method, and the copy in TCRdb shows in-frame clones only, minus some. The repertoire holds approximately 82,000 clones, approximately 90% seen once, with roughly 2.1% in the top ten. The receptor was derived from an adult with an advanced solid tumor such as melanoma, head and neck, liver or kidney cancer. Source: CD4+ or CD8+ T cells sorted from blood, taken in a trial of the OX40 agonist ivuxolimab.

The CDR3 region has the DNA TGTGCCAGCAGCGCCACAGGGAACACTGAAGCTTTCTTT. Translation gives CASSATGNTEAFF. The V gene is TRBV9, the J gene TRBJ1-1; tentative D call: TRBD1 (5 bases). CDR3 length: 13 amino acids. The V end lost 3 bases, the J end lost 1 base, and 7 bases lay between the germline ends. Looked up from germline, CDR1 is SGDLS and CDR2 is YYNGEE.